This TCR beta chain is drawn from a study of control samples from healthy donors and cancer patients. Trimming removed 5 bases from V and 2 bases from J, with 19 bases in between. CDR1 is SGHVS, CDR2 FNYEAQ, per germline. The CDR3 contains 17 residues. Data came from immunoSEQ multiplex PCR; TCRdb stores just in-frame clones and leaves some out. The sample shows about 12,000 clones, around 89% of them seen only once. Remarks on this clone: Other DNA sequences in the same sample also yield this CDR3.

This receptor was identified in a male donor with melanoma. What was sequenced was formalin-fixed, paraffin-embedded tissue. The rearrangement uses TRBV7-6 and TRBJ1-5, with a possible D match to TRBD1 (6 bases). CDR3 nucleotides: TGTGCCAGCAGCCCCTGGGGGGGAGGGGGGGGCAATCAGCCCCAGCATTTT. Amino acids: CASSPWGGGGGNQPQHF.